A selection of T cell receptor beta chains follows, all from one sample in a study of control samples from healthy donors and cancer patients. Only in-frame clones appear in the TCRdb table, and some are missing; sequencing was by immunoSEQ multiplex PCR. The repertoire includes 110,000 or so clones, about 83% of them detected once, and 12% sits in the top ten. The sample taken for sequencing was blood. The receptors were sampled from a man aged 25 to 40 in good health. Each CDR3 is given with its conserved first and last residue. A D gene is named only where the DNA matches it firmly. Only some rows state a clone size, as once, few, many or a class for expanded clones.

>TRBJ1-3|-|TRBD1|TRBV10-3
TGTGCCATTCAGGGGGCGAACACCATATATTTT
CAIQGANTIYF
>TRBJ1-2|-|TRBD1|TRBV7-9
TGTGCCAGCAGCCCCGGACAGGGGGGACGGAATGGCTACACCTTC
CASSPGQGGRNGYTF
>TRBJ2-5|-|-|TRBV30
TGTGCCTGGAGTGGGCAACAGGGCCCAAGGACCCAGTACTTC
CAWSGQQGPRTQYF
>TRBJ2-5|-|-|TRBV6-6
TGTGCCAGCATTGGGGTCCAGTACTTC
CASIGVQYF
>TRBJ1-3|-|TRBD1|TRBV6-1
TGTGCCAGCAGTGAAACCGGGACAGGGTTGTATGGAAACACCATATATTTT
CASSETGTGLYGNTIYF
>TRBJ1-1|-|TRBD1|TRBV18
TGTGCCAGCTCACAAGGACAGGGGGATAACACTGAAGCTTTCTTT
CASSQGQGDNTEAFF
>TRBJ1-5|-|-|TRBV28
TGTGCCAGCAGTTTACTAAGGGGCAATCAGCCCCAGCATTTT
CASSLLRGNQPQHF
>TRBJ1-2|-|TRBD1|TRBV9
TGTGCCAGCAGCGTAGGGGGGACAGGGAGCTACTATGGCTACACCTTC
CASSVGGTGSYYGYTF
>TRBJ1-4|-|-|TRBV5-1
TGCGCCAGCAGCTTCGCAGGGGATAATGAAAAACTGTTTTTT
CASSFAGDNEKLFF
>TRBJ1-6|-|-|TRBV4-2
TGTGCCAGCAGCCAAGGCGGGGGGGAAAACTCACCCCTCCACTTT
CASSQGGGENSPLHF
>TRBJ1-2|-|TRBD1|TRBV5-1
TGCGCCAGCAGTGACCTAGATCGGACAGGGGTAGGCTACACCTTC
CASSDLDRTGVGYTF
>TRBJ1-3|-|-|TRBV9
TGTGCCAGCAGTTCGAAGGGGTGGCAACGCCTGGATGACACCATATATTTT
CASSSKGWQRLDDTIYF
>TRBJ1-3|once|-|TRBV18
TGTGCCAGCTCACCCTCGCGAAGCTCTGGAAACACCATATATTTT
CASSPSRSSGNTIYF
>TRBJ1-2|-|TRBD1|TRBV5-1
TGCGCCAGCAGCTTGCTCGGACAGGGTGATGGCTACACCTTC
CASSLLGQGDGYTF
>TRBJ1-3|-|TRBD1|TRBV6-1
TGTGCCAGCAGTGATTTTTCGACAGGGCGAAACACCATATATTTT
CASSDFSTGRNTIYF
>TRBJ1-1|-|-|TRBV10-3
TGTGCCATCAGTGACCACAGCATGAACACTGAAGCTTTCTTT
CAISDHSMNTEAFF
>TRBJ2-2|-|-|TRBV14
TGTGCCAGCAGCGCCCAGGTAGTGACCGGGGAGCTGTTTTTT
CASSAQVVTGELFF
>TRBJ1-2|-|-|TRBV6-4
TGTGCCAGCAGTGAAATGGAAGGATGGGGTGGCTACACCTTC
CASSEMEGWGGYTF
>TRBJ1-5|-|-|TRBV18
TGTGCCAGCTCACCAGGGCAAAAGGTAAATCAGCCCCAGCATTTT
CASSPGQKVNQPQHF
>TRBJ2-7|-|TRBD1|TRBV6-6
TGTGCCAGCAGTCCGGGACAGACCTACGAGCAGTACTTC
CASSPGQTYEQYF
>TRBJ2-1|-|-|TRBV19
TGTGCCAGTATTCTTGGCGGAAGCTCCTACAATGAGCAGTTCTTC
CASILGGSSYNEQFF
>TRBJ2-5|-|TRBD1|TRBV7-2
TGTGCCAGCAGCATCGGACAGGGCGGCGAGACCCAGTACTTC
CASSIGQGGETQYF
>TRBJ1-2|-|-|TRBV11-3
TGTGCCAGCAGCCCTGGGAACTATGGCTACACCTTC
CASSPGNYGYTF
>TRBJ1-5|once|TRBD1|TRBV2
TGTGCCAGCATGCCCTATATCCAAGGGGGCGTGGAGCCCCAGCATTTT
CASMPYIQGGVEPQHF
>TRBJ1-3|-|-|TRBV5-6
TGTGCCAGCAGCTTGGGACAGAGAGGAAACACCATATATTTT
CASSLGQRGNTIYF
>TRBJ2-1|-|-|TRBV3-1/TRBV3-2
TGTGCCAGCAGCCAAGATCAGGGCCAATCCTACAATGAGCAGTTCTTC
CASSQDQGQSYNEQFF
>TRBJ1-3|many|-|TRBV6-1
TGTGCCAGCAGTGAACGTGGGAGGGCGAGAAGGCTTTACCTACGAGCCTCTGGAAACACCATATATTTT
CASSERGRARRLYLRASGNTIYF
>TRBJ1-1|-|TRBD1|TRBV5-1
TGCGCCAGCAGCTTACAGGGGATGAACACTGAAGCTTTCTTT
CASSLQGMNTEAFF
>TRBJ1-2|-|TRBD1|TRBV6-1
TGTGCCAGCAGTGAAAGGGGGACAGGGGCTATCTATGGCTACACCTTC
CASSERGTGAIYGYTF
>TRBJ2-3|-|TRBD2|TRBV28
TGTGCCAGCATCAGCGGGGGGGGCACAGATACGCAGTATTTT
CASISGGGTDTQYF
>TRBJ1-5|once|-|TRBV5-5
TGTGCCAGCAGCGTTGACCCTGAGGGGCTCCAGCCCCAGCATTTT
CASSVDPEGLQPQHF